This T cell receptor beta chain was found in a study of CD8 T cells in Susac syndrome. V was clipped by 3 bases and J by 5 bases; unmatched bases: 4. The CDR3 extends over 13 amino acids. From germline, CDR1 is KGHSH and CDR2 LQKENI. Random hexamers served to reverse transcribe roughly 0.45 to 1 ug RNA. From the immunoSEQ multiplex PCR reads, TCRdb called clonotypes with MiXCR, one entry per CDR3 protein. Of around 200,000 distinct CDR3 sequences in the sample, 90% to 95% were seen once. The sample comprised CD8+ T cells from PBMCs. This clonotype was obtained from a human donor with multiple sclerosis. V is TRBV18 and J is TRBJ2-7, with 7 bases fitting TRBD1. CDR3 sequence: CASSPRDSHEQYF. The CDR3 DNA follows: TGTGCCAGCTCACCTCGGGACAGCCACGAGCAGTACTTC.